The 6 T cell receptor beta chains below all came from one sample that was sequenced in a study of blood T cells in healthy people across ages. With a J-beta primer mix and a sample-barcoded 5' primer, a second PCR ran about 7 to 12 cycles. MiXCR was run by TCRdb on the 5' RACE reads, yielding one entry per CDR3 protein. The repertoire consists of under 2,000,000 distinct CDR3 sequences, with about 50% occurring once and the leading ten covering approximately 2.1%. The sequenced sample was blood. The receptors were sampled from a woman aged 40 to 50 in good health.

The chain employs TRBV29-1 and TRBJ2-5; 14 positions agree with TRBD2. The ends lost 6 bases at V and 9 bases at J; junction bases unmatched: 12. The germline V gene has CDR1 SQVTM and CDR2 ANQGSEA. This CDR3 is built from 15 residues. The CDR3 loop reads CSVGGLAGAFEAQYF. In DNA, the CDR3 is TGCAGCGTCGGGGGACTAGCGGGAGCCTTTGAGGCCCAGTACTTC.

The chain carries TRBV7-2 and TRBJ2-5; TRBD2 matches at 10 bases. The junction had 5 bases not matched to a gene; V was cut back by 4 bases and J by 0 bases. The CDR3 is 16 amino acids. Germline V CDR1 and CDR2: SGHTA, FQGNSA. The CDR3 loop reads CASSSFSGGNQETQYF. CDR3 nucleotides: TGTGCCAGCAGCTCATTTAGCGGGGGGAACCAAGAGACCCAGTACTTC.

This chain links TRBV6-2 or TRBV6-3 with TRBJ1-2; D ambiguous. Deletions cut 2 bases from V and 4 bases from J, with 11 bases between. Per germline, CDR1 MNHEY and CDR2 SVGEGT. This CDR3 is built from 14 residues. CDR3 loop: CASSYVSGSYGYTF. The CDR3 nucleotides read TGTGCCAGCAGTTACGTTTCCGGGAGCTATGGCTACACCTTC.

This sequence joins TRBV6-1 and TRBJ1-2; no clear D. The length of the CDR3 is 17 residues. CDR1 and CDR2 (germline): MNHNS, SASEGT. Trimming took 5 bases from V and 5 from J, leaving 24 bases between them. In nucleotides, the CDR3 is TGTGCCAGCAGTCCCCGCGGTTTGGTAAGGTCTCTGTATGGCTACACCTTC. Protein product: CASSPRGLVRSLYGYTF.

The chain couples TRBV7-2 to TRBJ2-5, with 7 bases identical to TRBD2. Germline assignment: CDR1 SGHTA and CDR2 FQGNSA. V trimming: 2 bases; J trimming: 2 bases; junction bases outside the gene matches: 8. The CDR3 length is 16 residues. The CDR3 DNA follows: TGTGCCAGCAGCTTATTTGCGGCGGGGGTACAAGAGACCCAGTACTTC. Its protein product is CASSLFAAGVQETQYF.

V gene TRBV7-2 combines with J gene TRBJ2-3, with a tentative D call TRBD1 (6 bases). Trimming stripped 0 bases from V and 3 bases from J, with 13 bases between. From germline, CDR1 is SGHTA and CDR2 FQGNSA. CDR3 size: 16 residues. The CDR3 loop reads CASSLADSLRTDTQYF. The DNA of the CDR3 is TGTGCCAGCAGCTTAGCGGACAGTCTCCGTACAGATACGCAGTATTTT.